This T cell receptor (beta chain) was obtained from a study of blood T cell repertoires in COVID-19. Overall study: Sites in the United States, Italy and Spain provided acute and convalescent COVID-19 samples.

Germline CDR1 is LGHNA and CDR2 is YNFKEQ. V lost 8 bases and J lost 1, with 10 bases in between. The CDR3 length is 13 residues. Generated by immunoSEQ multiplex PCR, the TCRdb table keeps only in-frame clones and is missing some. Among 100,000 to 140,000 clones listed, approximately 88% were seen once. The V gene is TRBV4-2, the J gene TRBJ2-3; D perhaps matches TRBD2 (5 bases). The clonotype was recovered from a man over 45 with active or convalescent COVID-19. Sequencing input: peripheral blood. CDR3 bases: TGTGCCAGCCAAGAGGGTGGCACAGATACGCAGTATTTT. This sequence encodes CASQEGGTDTQYF.